This passage covers 26 T cell receptor beta chains from one sample sequenced in a study of T cell repertoires in aging, cancer and after chemotherapy. Peripheral blood genomic DNA, not sorted cells or RNA, was the template. Rearranged V-D-J TRB sequences were amplified with a mixed TRB-A/B primer pool. TCRdb passed the multiplex PCR reads through MiXCR, listing each CDR3 protein once. The data show approximately 6,600 distinct CDR3 sequences, 25% to 30% seen once. Sequencing input: blood. The receptor source for this set is a human donor with a blood cancer. The donor label of this sample is uncertain.

The J gene is TRBJ2-3, the V gene TRBV13, with 7 bases that match TRBD1. The J segment lost 4 bases and the V segment lost 10 bases, leaving 14 bases of the junction unmatched. The CDR3 totals 15 residues. Germline loops: CDR1 PRHDT, CDR2 FYEKMQ (reference sequence). CDR3 coding DNA: TGTGCCATCGGTGAGTCTGGACAGGCCCCAGATACGCAGTATTTT. This encodes CAIGESGQAPDTQYF. The full variable domain, rest sourced from reference TRBV13 and TRBJ2-3, is AAGVIQSPRHLIKEKRETATLKCYPIPRHDTVYWYQQGPGQDPQFLISFYEKMQSDKGSIPDRFSAQQFSDYHSELNMSSLELGDSALYFCAIGESGQAPDTQYFGPGTRLTVL.

Turning to this clonotype: It is likely a read error, because the conserved phenylalanine at the end of the CDR3 is missing. The chain joins TRBV5-4 to TRBJ2-7, with D possibly being TRBD1 or TRBD2 (6 bases each). Between the trimmed V and J ends, which lost 2 bases and 6 bases, there was a span of 12 bases. The CDR3 is 13 amino acids. Germline loops: CDR1 SGHNT, CDR2 YYREEE (reference sequence). This CDR3 reads CASSFMGGGEQYL. The CDR3, as DNA: TGTGCCAGCAGCTTCATGGGGGGCGGCGAGCAGTACTTA.

This clonotype was seen only a few times. The V gene is TRBV6-4, the J gene TRBJ2-1; D gene uncertain. V shed 0 bases and J shed 7 bases, with 7 bases lying between them. CDR1 is MRHNA, CDR2 SNTAGT, per germline. The CDR3 extends over 13 amino acids. CDR3 in amino acids: CASSDSSENEQFF. CDR3 sequence (DNA): TGTGCCAGCAGTGACTCGAGTGAGAATGAGCAGTTCTTC.

In the case of this clonotype: At one boundary the junction diverges from the germline segment, which might be a read error. The chain is built from TRBV20-1 and TRBJ2-5; 9 nucleotides match TRBD1. Germline V gives CDR1 DFQATT, CDR2 SNEGSKA (reference sequence). This CDR3 contains 13 residues. CDR3 nucleotide sequence: TGCAGTGCTTCTTCGGGACAGGGAGAGATCCAGTACTTC. Protein sequence: CSASSGQGEIQYF.

The chain employs TRBV27 and TRBJ2-7; the match to TRBD1 covers 9 bases. In germline, CDR1 is MNHEY, CDR2 SMNVEV (reference sequence). V gave up 6 bases and J gave up 1 base; unmatched junction bases: 4. The CDR3 length is 14 residues. CDR3 coding DNA: TGTGCCAGCAGACCGACAGGGGGTTCCTACGAGCAGTACTTC. Protein: CASRPTGGSYEQYF.

Concerning this clonotype itself: Its ends do not fully match the called genes, so a read error is possible. The chain links TRBV7-6 to TRBJ2-1, with D possibly matching TRBD2 (6 bases). The CDR3 is 15 residues long. Germline V gene sequence: CDR1 SGHVS, CDR2 FNYEAQ. The DNA for the CDR3 is TGTGCTAGCAGCGCGGGGTTAAGCTCCTACAATGAGCAGTTCTTC. This gives the protein CASSAGLSSYNEQFF.

This clonotype has a handful of counts. This sequence joins TRBV12-3 or TRBV12-4 and TRBJ1-2, with a tentative D call TRBD1 (5 bases). Trimming removed 5 bases from V and 4 bases from J, with 17 bases in between. The CDR3 spans 15 residues. The CDR3 DNA is TGTGCCAGCAGTACGGACCGGGGACCGAGCTATGGCTACACCTTC. This translates into CASSTDRGPSYGYTF.

This clonotype was recorded many times. The chain uses TRBV19 and TRBJ2-7; 7 bases agree with TRBD1. Germline CDR1 reads LNHDA; CDR2 reads SQIVND (reference sequence). This CDR3 region has 13 residues. The V gene end was trimmed by 5 bases and the J gene end by 3 bases; junction bases not matched to a gene: 4. In DNA, the CDR3 is TGTGCCAGTAGTCATGCAGGGGGCTACGAGCAGTACTTC. It specifies CASSHAGGYEQYF.

This clonotype was seen only a few times. The gene calls are TRBV27 and TRBJ1-5; D not resolved. This CDR3 is 14 amino acids long. Trimming removed 2 bases from V and 3 bases from J, with 8 bases in between. Per the germline V gene, CDR1 is MNHEY and CDR2 is SMNVEV (reference sequence). This chain's CDR3 is CASSLRQNNQPQHF. In nucleotides, the CDR3 is TGTGCCAGCAGTTTACGGCAGAACAATCAGCCCCAGCATTTT.

The DNA of the CDR3 is TGCGCCAGCAGCCAAGACGTGACGTCCGAGCAGTACTTC. Translating it yields CASSQDVTSEQYF. The J gene is TRBJ2-7, the V gene TRBV4-3; D ambiguous. The germline V and J ends were trimmed by 0 bases and 6 bases, with 9 bases remaining between them. The CDR3 runs to 13 residues. Germline V gives CDR1 LGHNA, CDR2 YSLEER.

The genes are TRBV10-1 and TRBJ2-7; 7 nucleotides line up with TRBD2. V gave up 6 bases and J gave up 0 bases; unmatched junction bases: 2. CDR1 WNHNN and CDR2 SYGVQD come from the germline V gene (reference sequence). This CDR3 has 13 amino acids. CDR3 residues: CASSPGGSYEQYF. The CDR3 bases are TGCGCCAGCAGCCCGGGGGGCTCCTACGAGCAGTACTTC.

V is TRBV6-2 or TRBV6-3 and J is TRBJ2-3, with TRBD2 identical over 13 bases. This CDR3 region has 15 residues. Germline V CDR1 and CDR2: MNHEY, SVGEGT. The V and J ends lost 6 bases and 5 bases, in that order; junction bases with no gene match: 5. For the CDR3, the DNA is TGTGCCAGCAGCCTACTAGCGGGGGGGGTAGATACGCAGTATTTT. Its protein product is CASSLLAGGVDTQYF.

The rearrangement joins TRBV18 to TRBJ2-3; the match to TRBD2 covers 11 bases. Germline-derived CDR1 and CDR2 are KGHSH and LQKENI. With V trimmed by 4 bases and J by 3 bases, 12 bases remained unmatched. This CDR3 spans 18 amino acids. The DNA for the CDR3 is TGTGCCAGCTCACGCCTCCCATCTAGCGGGGGGTCGACAGATACGCAGTATTTT. Its protein is CASSRLPSSGGSTDTQYF.

J is TRBJ2-3 and V is TRBV6-5, with TRBD2 as a possible D gene (5 bases). Germline V lookup: CDR1 MNHEY, CDR2 SVGAGI. The CDR3 loop spans 14 amino acids. V was clipped by 7 bases and J by 2 bases, with 13 bases between them. In DNA form, the CDR3 reads TGTGCCAGCACGATCCGGGGTTTCACAGATACGCAGTATTTT. This gives the protein CASTIRGFTDTQYF.

This clonotype was counted many times. This chain links TRBV29-1 with TRBJ2-4; 8 bases agree with TRBD1. The CDR3 runs 12 residues. V gave up 7 bases and J gave up 7 bases; unmatched junction bases: 6. Germline values: CDR1 SQVTM, CDR2 ANQGSEA. DNA for the CDR3: TGCAGCGCCGCAGGGGGCGCGAACATTCAGTACTTC. This sequence encodes CSAAGGANIQYF.

This clonotype is labeled as medium-sized. The CDR3 DNA sequence: TGTGCCAGCAGTGCGACACAGGGTATAGAAAAACTGTTTTTT. Translation: CASSATQGIEKLFF. The V call is TRBV6-5, the J call TRBJ1-4, with a tentative D call TRBD1 (6 bases). Per germline, CDR1 MNHEY and CDR2 SVGAGI. Trimming removed 5 bases from V and 8 bases from J, with 15 bases in between. The CDR3 has 14 amino acids.

Remarks on this clonotype: A read error is possible here, since a much larger clone lies one base away. For the CDR3, the DNA is TGTGCCAGTAGTACCGACGACAGGGGAGGTCAGCACCAGCATTTT. This gives the protein CASSTDDRGGQHQHF. The J gene is TRBJ1-5, the V gene TRBV19, with 8 positions matching TRBD1. Per the germline V gene, CDR1 is LNHDA and CDR2 is SQIVND (reference sequence). The CDR3 is made up of 15 amino acids.

J is TRBJ2-1 and V is TRBV5-6; 7 positions match TRBD2. The CDR3 runs 15 residues. CDR1 is SGHDT, CDR2 YYEEEE, per germline. V lost 3 bases and J lost 0; bases outside the gene matches: 3. Here the CDR3 reads CASSSAGSSYNEQFF. CDR3 nucleotide sequence: TGTGCCAGCAGCTCAGCGGGGAGCTCCTACAATGAGCAGTTCTTC.

The table lists this clonotype with a few counts. This chain uses TRBV30 with TRBJ2-7; weak D call: TRBD2 (6 bases). The CDR3 covers 14 residues. Germline assignment: CDR1 GTSNPN and CDR2 SVGIG (reference sequence). V was trimmed by 8 bases and J by 2 bases, leaving 19 bases between them. The CDR3 bases are TGTGCCAGCCAGACAGTCGCGGGGCCCTACGAGCAGTACTTC. Protein product: CASQTVAGPYEQYF.

A remark on this clonotype: A much larger clone differs from this one at a single base, so this may be a read error. This chain connects TRBV29-1 to TRBJ1-1; 7 bases are shared with TRBD1. The V and J ends lost 7 bases and 4 bases, in that order; junction bases with no gene match: 12. This CDR3 spans 14 amino acids. From germline, CDR1 is SQVTM and CDR2 ANQGSEA. Here the CDR3 reads CSAAPRTGTTEAFF. The CDR3, as DNA: TGCAGCGCGGCCCCCAGGACAGGAACCACTGAAGCTTTCTTT.

This clonotype was counted only a few times. V gene TRBV12-3 or TRBV12-4 combines with J gene TRBJ2-5; 9 bases are a match to TRBD2. The V segment lost 8 bases and the J segment 1 base; nucleotides outside the gene matches: 11. This CDR3 spans 16 amino acids. The CDR3 reads CASPERGARTQETQYF. The CDR3 region has the DNA TGTGCCAGCCCGGAGCGGGGGGCCAGAACCCAAGAGACCCAGTACTTC.

This clonotype was recorded many times. This chain uses TRBV30 with TRBJ2-3; D not certain. V was shortened by 4 bases and J by 6 bases, with 11 bases between the two germline ends. The CDR3 is 12 residues long. CDR1 is GTSNPN and CDR2 is SVGIG in the germline V gene (reference sequence). The CDR3 coding sequence is TGTGCCTGGAACGTTCGGGTGGATACGCAGTATTTT. This sequence encodes CAWNVRVDTQYF.

This clonotype was recorded a few times. The rearrangement joins TRBV13 to TRBJ2-7; possibly TRBD1 for D (5 bases). Trimming pared 5 bases from V and 3 bases from J, leaving 11 bases between. CDR3 size: 13 residues. CDR1 is PRHDT and CDR2 is FYEKMQ in the germline V gene (reference sequence). In DNA form, the CDR3 reads TGTGCCAGCAGCGAAGGACAAGTCTACGAGCAGTACTTC. Its translation: CASSEGQVYEQYF.

V usage is TRBV7-2 and J usage is TRBJ1-1; D possibly corresponds to TRBD1 (5 bases). Germline assignment: CDR1 SGHTA and CDR2 FQGNSA. The CDR3 runs 14 residues. V dropped 3 bases and J dropped 0 bases, with 8 bases sitting between them. The CDR3 nucleotides are TGTGCCAGCAGCTTTGGGGGGATGAACACTGAAGCTTTCTTT. It encodes CASSFGGMNTEAFF.

This clonotype was observed at least ten times. The J gene is TRBJ2-5, the V gene TRBV19; 7 bases align to TRBD2. CDR1 LNHDA and CDR2 SQIVND come from the germline V gene (reference sequence). This CDR3 has 15 residues. J lost 0 bases, V lost 3 bases, and 4 bases had no gene match. CDR3: CASSIGGMYQETQYF. CDR3 bases: TGTGCCAGTAGTATCGGGGGGATGTACCAAGAGACCCAGTACTTC. Variable domain in full (rest from reference TRBV19 and TRBJ2-5): DGGITQSPKYLFRKEGQNVTLSCEQNLNHDAMYWYRQDPGQGLRLIYYSQIVNDFQKGDIAEGYSVSREKKESFPLTVTSAQKNPTAFYLCASSIGGMYQETQYFGPGTRLLVL.

A few counts support this clonotype. The chain is built from TRBV7-9 and TRBJ2-2, with 13 bases that match TRBD2. V gave up 4 bases and J gave up 6 bases; unmatched junction bases: 2. Germline-derived CDR1 and CDR2 are SEHNR and FQNEAQ (reference sequence). CDR3 length: 15 residues. The CDR3 coding sequence is TGTGCCAGCAGCTGGACTAGCGGGGGTGCCGGGGAGCTGTTTTTT. Its translation: CASSWTSGGAGELFF.